One sample yielded the 22 T cell receptor beta chains listed below, sequenced in a study of blood T cell repertoires in COVID-19. TCRdb keeps only in-frame clones here, not all; method: immunoSEQ multiplex PCR. The sample consists of hundreds of thousands of clones, about 89% of them appearing once. Sequencing was carried out using peripheral blood. These receptors all come from a man aged 35 to 55 with acute or convalescent COVID-19.

The chain links TRBV9 to TRBJ1-2; 9 bases match TRBD1. There are 14 residues in the CDR3. The germline V gene has CDR1 SGDLS and CDR2 YYNGEE. With 3 bases clipped from V and 2 bases from J, the junction kept 2 bases outside the gene matches. Here the CDR3 DNA reads TGTGCCAGCAGCGCCGGGACAGGGAACTATGGCTACACCTTC. This translates into CASSAGTGNYGYTF.

This chain joins TRBV7-9 and TRBJ2-1; D is uncertain. This CDR3 contains 16 residues. Trimming stripped 5 bases from V and 3 bases from J, with 17 bases between. CDR1 is SEHNR, CDR2 FQNEAQ, per germline (reference sequence). This CDR3 reads CASSAYYREDYNEQFF. The CDR3 DNA sequence: TGTGCCAGCAGCGCATACTACCGAGAAGACTACAATGAGCAGTTCTTC.

V and J are TRBV7-8 and TRBJ1-3, with a weak D call TRBD1 (5 bases). CDR1 is SGHVS and CDR2 is FQNEAQ in the germline V gene. The V end lost 1 base, the J end lost 1 base, and 11 bases lay between the germline ends. CDR3 length: 16 residues. CDR3 in amino acids: CASSLGQYLSGNTIYF. The CDR3 bases are TGTGCCAGCAGCTTAGGACAGTACCTTTCTGGAAACACCATATATTTT.

The J gene is TRBJ2-2, the V gene TRBV7-6; the match to TRBD2 covers 7 bases. CDR1 and CDR2 (germline): SGHVS, FNYEAQ. The length of the CDR3 is 17 residues. V was pared by 5 bases and J by 5 bases, with 14 bases of the junction left unmatched. CDR3 bases: TGTGCCAGCAGCGTTCCGCGGGGCGGGAGTCGAACCGGGGAGCTGTTTTTT. The encoded protein is CASSVPRGGSRTGELFF. Based on the CDR3 plus reference TRBV7-6 and TRBJ2-2, the full variable domain is GAGVSQSPRYKVTKRGQDVALRCDPISGHVSLYWYRQALGQGPEFLTYFNYEAQQDKSGLPNDRFSAERPEGSISTLTIQRTEQRDSAMYRCASSVPRGGSRTGELFFGEGSRLTVL.

The count of this clone is one. This sequence joins TRBV5-6 and TRBJ1-5, with 11 bases matching TRBD1. CDR3 length: 16 amino acids. V shed 0 bases and J 5 bases; nucleotides not matched to a gene: 4. CDR1 is SGHDT, CDR2 YYEEEE, per germline. The CDR3 DNA sequence: TGTGCCAGCAGCTTGGCCTGGGGACAGGGGGATCAGCCCCAGCATTTT. Amino acids: CASSLAWGQGDQPQHF.

Of note for this clone: Within the sample, other DNA sequences also encode this same CDR3. V is TRBV27 and J is TRBJ2-7; D is possibly TRBD1 (5 bases). The CDR3 spans 13 residues. V was clipped by 8 bases and J by 1 base, with 12 bases between them. Looked up from germline, CDR1 is MNHEY and CDR2 is SMNVEV (reference sequence). CDR3 loop: CASSSGRSYEQYF. The CDR3 nucleotides are TGTGCCAGCTCATCAGGGCGTTCCTACGAGCAGTACTTC.

The gene calls are TRBV6-2 or TRBV6-3 and TRBJ1-6; no clear D gene. Germline CDR1 and CDR2: MNHEY and SVGEGT. The CDR3 is 14 residues long. Trimming removed 2 bases at V and 11 bases at J, with 13 bases between. CDR3 region: CASSYAGKGPPLHF. The CDR3 coding sequence is TGTGCCAGCAGTTACGCGGGGAAGGGTCCACCCCTCCACTTT.

The V gene is TRBV30, the J gene TRBJ2-3; 7 bases are shared with TRBD1. CDR1 and CDR2 (germline): GTSNPN, SVGIG (reference sequence). The CDR3 covers 14 residues. V was clipped by 4 bases and J by 4 bases; unmatched bases: 8. CDR3 protein: CAWNPGQSADTQYF. The CDR3 nucleotides are TGTGCCTGGAACCCGGGACAGAGCGCAGATACGCAGTATTTT.

The chain has TRBV7-2 and TRBJ2-3; 12 nucleotides align to TRBD2. Unmatched junction bases numbered 2, after V lost 10 bases and J lost 3 bases. The CDR3 has 13 residues. CDR1 and CDR2 (germline): SGHTA, FQGNSA. The CDR3: CAMGTSGTDTQYF. DNA for the CDR3: TGTGCCATGGGGACTAGCGGGACAGATACGCAGTATTTT.

This clone was seen only a few times. The chain's CDR3 is CASTPPISGGLKGRIQETQYF. The CDR3 DNA reads as TGTGCCAGTACCCCACCCATTAGCGGGGGACTAAAAGGCAGAATACAAGAGACCCAGTACTTC. V usage is TRBV19 and J usage is TRBJ2-5; 9 positions match TRBD2. From germline, CDR1 is LNHDA and CDR2 SQIVND (reference sequence). Trimming removed 7 bases from V and 2 bases from J; junction bases left unmatched: 26. This CDR3 has 21 amino acids.

The rearrangement links TRBV2 to TRBJ2-3; D call uncertain. V lost 5 bases and J 2 bases, leaving 5 bases between the germline ends. Looked up from germline, CDR1 is SNHLY and CDR2 is FYNNEI. The CDR3 loop spans 12 amino acids. The CDR3 is CASSFSTDTQYF. The CDR3 DNA reads as TGTGCCAGCAGTTTCTCCACAGATACGCAGTATTTT.

The V and J genes are TRBV19 and TRBJ2-1; D call uncertain. Between the trimmed V and J ends, which lost 5 bases and 7 bases, there was a span of 9 bases. The germline V gene has CDR1 LNHDA and CDR2 SQIVND (reference sequence). The length of the CDR3 is 12 residues. The chain's CDR3 is CASSPVQNEQFF. In DNA form, the CDR3 reads TGTGCCAGTAGTCCTGTTCAGAATGAGCAGTTCTTC.

The J gene is TRBJ1-2, the V gene TRBV5-1; TRBD1 matches at 11 bases. This CDR3 contains 16 residues. The V and J ends lost 0 bases and 6 bases, in that order; junction bases with no gene match: 7. CDR1 is SGHRS and CDR2 is YFSETQ in the germline V gene. CDR3 nucleotide sequence: TGCGCCAGCAGCTTGGGAACCGGGACAGGGGGAAATGGCTACACCTTC. This gives the protein CASSLGTGTGGNGYTF.

The V gene is TRBV20-1, the J gene TRBJ2-3, with D perhaps TRBD2 (5 bases). The V end lost 5 bases, the J end lost 8 bases, and 11 bases lay between the germline ends. Per germline, CDR1 DFQATT and CDR2 SNEGSKA (reference sequence). This CDR3 spans 11 amino acids. In nucleotides, the CDR3 is TGCAGTGCTGATGGACGGGGTACGCAGTATTTT. Translated, it gives CSADGRGTQYF.

The chain uses TRBV2 and TRBJ2-7; TRBD2 matches at 12 bases. The germline gives CDR1 SNHLY, CDR2 FYNNEI. The CDR3 consists of 17 residues. V lost 3 bases and J lost 4; bases outside the gene matches: 10. The CDR3 nucleotides read TGTGCCAGCAGTGAGTCTACTAGCGGGAGGACTCGTTACGAGCAGTACTTC. Residues: CASSESTSGRTRYEQYF.

The chain combines TRBV7-6 with TRBJ2-5; D is perhaps TRBD2 (5 bases). The CDR3 spans 13 residues. V was cut by 4 bases and J by 2 bases, with 8 bases left in between. CDR1 and CDR2 from the germline V gene are SGHVS and FNYEAQ. CDR3 sequence reads: CASSYGIQETQYF. CDR3 sequence (DNA): TGTGCCAGCAGCTACGGGATTCAAGAGACCCAGTACTTC.

The chain carries TRBV6-6 and TRBJ2-7; TRBD1 matches 8 bases. CDR3 size: 15 residues. Per the germline V gene, CDR1 is MNHNY and CDR2 is SVGAGI (reference sequence). The ends lost 4 bases at V and 2 bases at J; junction bases unmatched: 7. The CDR3 region has the DNA TGTGCCAGCAGTTCCACCGGGACAGGCCCCTACGAGCAGTACTTC. Translated, it gives CASSSTGTGPYEQYF.

V is TRBV4-2 and J is TRBJ1-5; no firm D call. The CDR3 is 14 amino acids. Trimming took off 0 bases at V and 7 bases at J, with 10 bases between the two ends. Germline CDR1 reads LGHNA; CDR2 reads YNFKEQ. The CDR3 region has the DNA TGTGCCAGCAGCCAAGATCAGGCCAACCAGCCCCAGCATTTT. Its translation is CASSQDQANQPQHF.

The J gene is TRBJ2-7, the V gene TRBV28, with a tentative D call TRBD1 (6 bases). This CDR3 region has 14 residues. Trimming took 5 bases from V and 6 from J, leaving 17 bases between them. Germline values: CDR1 MDHEN, CDR2 SYDVKM. The CDR3 DNA is TGTGCCAGCAGTGGGTTCCGGGACAAGGGCGAGCAGTACTTC. This sequence encodes CASSGFRDKGEQYF.

The chain combines TRBV7-2 with TRBJ1-2; the D is unclear. Germline CDR1 reads SGHTA; CDR2 reads FQGNSA. The CDR3 runs 13 residues. V lost 5 bases and J lost 2, with 9 bases in between. The CDR3 region has the DNA TGTGCCAGCAGCCCAGGAAGAAACTATGGCTACACCTTC. It is translated as CASSPGRNYGYTF.

CDR3 in DNA: TGTGCCAGCAGTTACAGCGGCGGCGGAGCAAGCTACGAGCAGTACTTC. Its translation is CASSYSGGGASYEQYF. The chain employs TRBV6-5 and TRBJ2-7; D may be TRBD2 (5 bases). Trimming took off 2 bases at V and 3 bases at J, with 17 bases between the two ends. The CDR3 has 16 amino acids. The germline gives CDR1 MNHEY, CDR2 SVGAGI.

The chain uses TRBV11-1 and TRBJ2-2, with 10 bases fitting TRBD2. V trimming: 2 bases; J trimming: 6 bases; junction bases outside the gene matches: 6. Germline V gene data show CDR1 as SGHAT and CDR2 as FQDESV (reference sequence). The CDR3 has 16 amino acids. Here the CDR3 reads CASSLLAGVNSGELFF. CDR3 sequence (DNA): TGTGCCAGCAGCTTACTAGCGGGAGTCAACTCCGGGGAGCTGTTTTTT.